Below, 8 T cell receptor beta chains from the same sample are listed, as sequenced in a study of beta chain features in type 1 diabetes. Since all of the isolated RNA was reverse transcribed, expressed TCRB transcripts were what got sequenced. TCRdb's copy holds only in-frame clones and misses some; the assay was immunoSEQ multiplex PCR. The repertoire holds approximately 140,000 clones, with roughly 9.7% as singletons. Sequencing was carried out using central memory CD4+ T cells from blood. All receptors derive from a woman aged 40 to 50 in good health.

The V and J genes are TRBV19 and TRBJ2-3; a weak D match, TRBD1 (6 bases). The V and J ends lost 7 bases and 0 bases respectively, with 23 bases between them. The germline V gene encodes CDR1 LNHDA and CDR2 SQIVND (reference sequence). This CDR3 is built from 18 residues. The CDR3 DNA follows: TGTGCCAGTAACCTGGGACACTCAGAACTTACTAGCACAGATACGCAGTATTTT. This sequence encodes CASNLGHSELTSTDTQYF.

This clone appeared a few times. The chain joins TRBV11-2 to TRBJ2-5; D gene unclear. Germline V gene data show CDR1 as SGHAT and CDR2 as FQNNGV. The CDR3 contains 13 residues. V lost 0 bases and J 5 bases, leaving 7 bases between the germline ends. CDR3 protein: CASSLDVRETQYF. DNA for the CDR3: TGTGCCAGCAGCTTAGACGTCCGGGAGACCCAGTACTTC.

The chain couples TRBV27 to TRBJ2-1; D possibly corresponds to TRBD1 (6 bases). Between the trimmed V and J ends, which lost 5 bases and 3 bases, there was a span of 26 bases. CDR1 and CDR2 (germline): MNHEY, SMNVEV (reference sequence). There are 19 residues in the CDR3. The DNA of the CDR3 is TGTGCCAGCAGTAATAGGCCCAACAAGACGGGACAACACTACAATGAGCAGTTCTTC. This translates into CASSNRPNKTGQHYNEQFF.

J is TRBJ1-2 and V is TRBV6-1, with TRBD1 matching over 7 bases. This CDR3 region has 15 residues. V dropped 2 bases and J dropped 7; count of bases not matched to a gene: 10. Germline CDR1 is MNHNS and CDR2 is SASEGT. CDR3 DNA sequence: TGTGCCAGCAGTGAACTTTGGACAGGAGAGTCTGGCTACACCTTC. It translates to CASSELWTGESGYTF.

This clone came up a few times. This chain connects TRBV5-6 to TRBJ1-5; no clear D. This CDR3 is 12 amino acids long. V lost 2 bases to trimming and J lost 7 bases, with 7 bases between them. From germline, CDR1 is SGHDT and CDR2 YYEEEE. CDR3 region: CASSFLVQPQHF. The CDR3 region has the DNA TGTGCCAGCAGCTTTTTAGTCCAGCCCCAGCATTTT. The whole variable domain, filled in from reference TRBV5-6 and TRBJ1-5, reads DAGVTQSPTHLIKTRGQQVTLRCSPKSGHDTVSWYQQALGQGPQFIFQYYEEEERQRGNFPDRFSGHQFPNYSSELNVNALLLGDSALYLCASSFLVQPQHFGDGTRLSIL.

The V call is TRBV4-1, the J call TRBJ2-4, with D maybe TRBD2 (7 bases). Trimming removed 0 bases at V and 6 bases at J, with 15 bases between. From germline, CDR1 is MGHRA and CDR2 YSYEKL. CDR3 size: 16 residues. The CDR3 loop is CASSQDRGGLGNIQYF. In DNA form, the CDR3 reads TGCGCCAGCAGCCAAGATAGGGGGGGCCTGGGAAACATTCAGTACTTC.

J is TRBJ2-3 and V is TRBV29-1; 13 positions match TRBD2. There are 15 residues in the CDR3. Germline values: CDR1 SQVTM, CDR2 ANQGSEA. With V trimmed by 6 bases and J by 5 bases, 8 bases remained unmatched. For the CDR3, the DNA is TGCAGCGTATCAGGGACTAGCGGGGATTTAGATACGCAGTATTTT. Protein product: CSVSGTSGDLDTQYF.

This clone came up many times. The chain uses TRBV6-5 and TRBJ2-1, with D perhaps TRBD2 (6 bases). CDR1 and CDR2 from the germline V gene are MNHEY and SVGAGI. The V and J ends lost 6 bases and 5 bases respectively, with 11 bases between them. This CDR3 has 13 amino acids. CDR3 coding DNA: TGTGCCAGCAGAGGGGACTTACACAATGAGCAGTTCTTC. Translation: CASRGDLHNEQFF.